A single TCR beta chain is shown here with its context. Antigen specificity is unknown. The record originates from a study of OX40 agonist ivuxolimab in advanced cancers. For the study at large: Age averaged about 60 years (range roughly 23 to 79), and 82.7% were male.

TCRdb's copy holds only in-frame clones and misses some; the assay was immunoSEQ multiplex PCR. The sample holds about 24,000 clones, over 80% seen once. The germline gives CDR1 MDHEN, CDR2 SYDVKM. The germline V and J ends were trimmed by 6 bases and 0 bases, with 7 bases remaining between them. The CDR3 consists of 13 residues. Overall study findings and caveats: Researchers did not establish what antigens the expanded peripheral T cells target.

The V gene is TRBV28, the J gene TRBJ2-3; D is unresolved. The sequences come from CD4+ or CD8+ T cells sorted from blood, collected in a trial of the OX40 agonist ivuxolimab. The source of this sequence is an adult with an advanced solid tumor such as melanoma, head and neck, liver or kidney cancer. The CDR3 DNA reads as TGTGCCAGCAGAGCTCAAAGCACAGATACGCAGTATTTT. This translates into CASRAQSTDTQYF.